This T cell receptor beta chain was captured in a study of CXCR3-negative and CXCR3-positive naive CD8 T cells. Study context: There were 140 million or so TRB reads altogether, and each library had about 1.5 +/- 0.3 million of them.

The authors gated naive CD8+ T cells as CD45RO-CCR7+CD27+CD95-. Findings and caveats of the study: Expression of CXCR3 was partially reduced after cryopreservation, and fresh PBMCs were used in most assays. Hydrophobicity of TRB CDR3s was greater in CXCR3-positive naive cells than in CXCR3-negative naive cells. Similarly elevated diversity marked both naive subsets, with memory CD8+ cells showing far lower diversity.

The TRB cDNA libraries were prepared by 5' RACE with UMI labels. TCRdb reanalyzed the 5' RACE reads and collapses them to one entry per CDR3 protein, without DNA. The table for this sample gives 150,000 or so distinct CDR3 sequences. This CDR3 is built from 13 residues. Remarks on this clonotype: Antigen: not known.

The specimen was naive CXCR3+ CD8+ T cells from blood. As for subset: CD45RO-CCR7+CD27+CD95- naive CD8+ T cells expressing CXCR3 (TNR3+). The sequence derives from a human donor in good health. Some clones in this sample may be carry-over from other donors' samples. The rearrangement joins TRBV12-3 or TRBV12-4 to TRBJ2-3; TCRdb selects TRBD2, and the lack of DNA leaves this call unchecked. The CDR3 here is CASSPTLTSGGPF.